The subject of this entry is one T cell receptor beta chain. The antigen remains unidentified. Surgery without prior neoadjuvant therapy was the treatment of the selected pancreatic ductal adenocarcinoma patients. This sample was included in a study of T cells in pancreatic ductal adenocarcinoma. Study-wide results and caveats: Unique clonotypes were around 7.6-fold more numerous in blood than in tumor. Mean clonality was roughly 0.11 in tumors and roughly 0.068 in blood, not significantly different.

Sequenced by immunoSEQ multiplex PCR; TCRdb stores in-frame clones only, minus some. The sample has 100,000 or so clones, 90% to 95% seen once. The receptor's source is a human donor with pancreatic ductal adenocarcinoma. The sample taken for sequencing was PBMCs.

The CDR3 DNA reads TGTGCCAGCAGCTTAGGACTATACAATGAGCAGTTCTTC. It translates to CASSLGLYNEQFF. This chain links TRBV7-2 with TRBJ2-1; TRBD2 might be the D (5 bases). V was trimmed by 1 base and J by 4 bases, leaving 5 bases between them. The CDR3 length is 13 residues. Germline V gene sequence: CDR1 SGHTA, CDR2 FQGNSA. The variable domain in full, completed from reference TRBV7-2 and TRBJ2-1, reads GAGVSQSPSNKVTEKGKDVELRCDPISGHTALYWYRQSLGQGLEFLIYFQGNSAPDKSGLPSDRFSAERTGGSVSTLTIQRTQQEDSAVYLCASSLGLYNEQFFGPGTRLTVL.